This TCR beta chain was observed in a study of blood T cell repertoires in COVID-19. Study overall: The United States, Italy and Spain supplied acute and convalescent COVID-19 samples. The analysed material was cDNA or gDNA that came from T cells, B-cell-depleted T cells, or PBMCs.

This CDR3 is 13 amino acids long. Germline loops: CDR1 WSHSY, CDR2 SAAADI. Deletions cut 2 bases from V and 6 bases from J, with 10 bases between. Original data processing: Estimated nucleated cell counts came from reference gene primer amplification. Produced via immunoSEQ multiplex PCR; TCRdb's table is partial and in-frame only. V and J calls and clone size come straight from that table; D and trimming were deduced from the DNA. The sample contains under 170,000 clones, roughly 90% of which appear only once. This clone was seen just once. The chain carries TRBV10-2 and TRBJ1-2; D perhaps matches TRBD1 (5 bases). This clonotype was sampled from a woman in her sixties or seventies with active or convalescent COVID-19. The sample comprised peripheral blood. Written as DNA, the CDR3 is TGCGCCAGCAGTGAGCGGGGAGGGGATGGCTACACCTTC. Its translation: CASSERGGDGYTF.